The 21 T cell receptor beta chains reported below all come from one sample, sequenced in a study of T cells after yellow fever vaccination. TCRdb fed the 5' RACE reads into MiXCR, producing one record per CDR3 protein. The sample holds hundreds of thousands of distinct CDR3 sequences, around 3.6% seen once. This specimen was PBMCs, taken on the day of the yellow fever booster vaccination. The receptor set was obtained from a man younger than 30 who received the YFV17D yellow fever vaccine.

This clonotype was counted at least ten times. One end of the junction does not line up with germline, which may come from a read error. The CDR3 reads CASSLEAMYNEQFF. The DNA for the CDR3 is TGTGCTAGCAGCTTAGAGGCGATGTACAATGAGCAGTTCTTC. This sequence joins TRBV7-7 and TRBJ2-1; D unclear. This CDR3 is built from 14 residues. Per the germline V gene, CDR1 is SSHAT and CDR2 is FNYEAQ (reference sequence).

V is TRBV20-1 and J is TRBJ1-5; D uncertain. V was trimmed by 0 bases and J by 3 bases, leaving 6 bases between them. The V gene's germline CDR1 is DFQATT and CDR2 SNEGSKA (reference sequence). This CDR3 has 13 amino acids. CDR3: CSARDSANQPQHF. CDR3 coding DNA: TGCAGTGCTAGAGATTCAGCCAATCAGCCCCAGCATTTT.

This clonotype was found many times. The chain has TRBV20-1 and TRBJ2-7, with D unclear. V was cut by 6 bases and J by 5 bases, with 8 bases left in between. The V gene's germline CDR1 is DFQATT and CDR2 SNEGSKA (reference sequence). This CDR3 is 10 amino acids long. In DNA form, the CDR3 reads TGCAGTGCGTCCCGCCACGAGCAGTACTTC. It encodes CSASRHEQYF.

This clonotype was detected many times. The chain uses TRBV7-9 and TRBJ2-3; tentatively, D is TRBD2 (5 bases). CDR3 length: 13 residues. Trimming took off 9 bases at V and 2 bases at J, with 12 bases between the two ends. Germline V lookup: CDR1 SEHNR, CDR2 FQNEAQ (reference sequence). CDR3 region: CASVRGSTDTQYF. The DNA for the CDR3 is TGTGCCAGTGTCCGGGGTTCCACAGATACGCAGTATTTT.

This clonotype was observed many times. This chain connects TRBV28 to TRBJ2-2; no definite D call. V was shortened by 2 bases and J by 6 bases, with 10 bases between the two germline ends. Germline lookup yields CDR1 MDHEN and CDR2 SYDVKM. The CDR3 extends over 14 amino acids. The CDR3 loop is CASSLISPPGELFF. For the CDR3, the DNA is TGTGCCAGCAGTTTAATTAGCCCCCCCGGGGAGCTGTTTTTT.

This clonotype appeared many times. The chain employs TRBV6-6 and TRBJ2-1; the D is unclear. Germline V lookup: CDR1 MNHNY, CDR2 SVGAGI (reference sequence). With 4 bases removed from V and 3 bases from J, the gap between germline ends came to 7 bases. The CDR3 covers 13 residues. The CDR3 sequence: CASSSNNYNEQFF. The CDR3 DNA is TGTGCCAGCAGTTCAAACAACTACAATGAGCAGTTCTTC.

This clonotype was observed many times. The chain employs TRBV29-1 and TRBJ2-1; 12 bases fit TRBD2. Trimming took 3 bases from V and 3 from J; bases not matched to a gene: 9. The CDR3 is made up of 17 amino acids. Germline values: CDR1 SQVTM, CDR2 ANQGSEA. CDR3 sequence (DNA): TGCAGCGTTGATGTCGCTAGCGGGGGGGCAAGCTACAATGAGCAGTTCTTC. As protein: CSVDVASGGASYNEQFF.

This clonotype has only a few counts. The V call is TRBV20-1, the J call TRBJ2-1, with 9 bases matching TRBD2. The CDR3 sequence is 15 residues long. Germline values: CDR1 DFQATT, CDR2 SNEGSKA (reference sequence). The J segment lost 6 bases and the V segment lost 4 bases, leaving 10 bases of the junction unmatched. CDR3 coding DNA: TGCAGTGCTATACCCGGGACTAGCCCTCCCAATGAGCAGTTCTTC. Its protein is CSAIPGTSPPNEQFF.

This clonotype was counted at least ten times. In DNA form, the CDR3 reads TGTGCCAGCAGCTTACGGGACAGGTCGAAAAAGCCCCAGCATTTT. It encodes CASSLRDRSKKPQHF. The rearrangement joins TRBV7-8 to TRBJ1-5; TRBD1 aligns across 8 bases. Germline V lookup: CDR1 SGHVS, CDR2 FQNEAQ. The CDR3 sequence is 15 residues long. After removal of 2 bases from V and 8 bases from J, the junction contained 8 bases not matched to a gene. The full variable domain, with the rest looked up from reference TRBV7-8 and TRBJ1-5, is GAGVSQSPRYKVAKRGQDVALRCDPISGHVSLFWYQQALGQGPEFLTYFQNEAQLDKSGLPSDRFFAERPEGSVSTLKIQRTQQEDSAVYLCASSLRDRSKKPQHFGDGTRLSIL.

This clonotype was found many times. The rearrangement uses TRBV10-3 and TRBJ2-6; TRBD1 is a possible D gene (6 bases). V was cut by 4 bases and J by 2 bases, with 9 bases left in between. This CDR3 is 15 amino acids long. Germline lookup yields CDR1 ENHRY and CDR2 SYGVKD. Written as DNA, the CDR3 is TGTGCCATCAGTGTGCAGGGGACTGGGGCCAACGTCCTGACTTTC. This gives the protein CAISVQGTGANVLTF.

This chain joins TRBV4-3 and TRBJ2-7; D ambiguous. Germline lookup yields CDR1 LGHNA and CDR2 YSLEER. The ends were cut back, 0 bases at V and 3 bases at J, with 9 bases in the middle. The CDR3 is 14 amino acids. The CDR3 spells CASSQESYVYEQYF. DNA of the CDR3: TGCGCCAGCAGCCAAGAAAGCTACGTCTACGAGCAGTACTTC.

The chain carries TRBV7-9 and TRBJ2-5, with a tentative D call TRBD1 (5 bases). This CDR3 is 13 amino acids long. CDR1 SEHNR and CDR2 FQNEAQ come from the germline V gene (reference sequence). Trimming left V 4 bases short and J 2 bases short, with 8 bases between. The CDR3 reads CASSSTEQETQYF. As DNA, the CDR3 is TGTGCCAGCAGCTCGACAGAACAAGAGACCCAGTACTTC.

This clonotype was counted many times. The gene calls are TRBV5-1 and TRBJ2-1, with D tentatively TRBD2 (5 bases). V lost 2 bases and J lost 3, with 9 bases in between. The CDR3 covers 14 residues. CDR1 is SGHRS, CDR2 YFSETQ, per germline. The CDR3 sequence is CASSFYGVYNEQFF. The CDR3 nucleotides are TGCGCCAGCAGCTTTTACGGGGTCTACAATGAGCAGTTCTTC. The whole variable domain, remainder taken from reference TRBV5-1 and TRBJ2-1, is KAGVTQTPRYLIKTRGQQVTLSCSPISGHRSVSWYQQTPGQGLQFLFEYFSETQRNKGNFPGRFSGRQFSNSRSEMNVSTLELGDSALYLCASSFYGVYNEQFFGPGTRLTVL.

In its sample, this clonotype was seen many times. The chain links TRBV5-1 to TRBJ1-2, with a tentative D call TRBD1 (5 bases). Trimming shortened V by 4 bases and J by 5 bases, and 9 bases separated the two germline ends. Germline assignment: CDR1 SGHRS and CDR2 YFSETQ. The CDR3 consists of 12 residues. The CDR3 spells CASSGDRYGYTF. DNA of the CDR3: TGCGCCAGCAGCGGGGACCGTTATGGCTACACCTTC.

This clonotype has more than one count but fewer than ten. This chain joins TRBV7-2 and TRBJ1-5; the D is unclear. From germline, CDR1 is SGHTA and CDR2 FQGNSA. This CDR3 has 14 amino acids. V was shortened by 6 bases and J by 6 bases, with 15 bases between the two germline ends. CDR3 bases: TGTGCCAGCAGTATCGGACCTCCCGGTCAGCCCCAGCATTTT. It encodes CASSIGPPGQPQHF.

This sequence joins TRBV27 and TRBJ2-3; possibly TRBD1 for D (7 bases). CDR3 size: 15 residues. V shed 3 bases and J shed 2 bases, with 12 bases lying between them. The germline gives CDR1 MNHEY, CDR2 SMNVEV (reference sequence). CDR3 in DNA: TGTGCCAGCAGTTTGGGGGGACAGTTCACAGATACGCAGTATTTT. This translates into CASSLGGQFTDTQYF.

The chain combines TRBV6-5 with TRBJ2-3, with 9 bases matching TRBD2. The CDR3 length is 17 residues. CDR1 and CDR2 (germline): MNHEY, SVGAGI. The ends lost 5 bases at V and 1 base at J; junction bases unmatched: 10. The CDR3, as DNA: TGTGCCAGCAGTCGGGTCCCGACTAGCGGCGGCACAGATACGCAGTATTTT. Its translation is CASSRVPTSGGTDTQYF.

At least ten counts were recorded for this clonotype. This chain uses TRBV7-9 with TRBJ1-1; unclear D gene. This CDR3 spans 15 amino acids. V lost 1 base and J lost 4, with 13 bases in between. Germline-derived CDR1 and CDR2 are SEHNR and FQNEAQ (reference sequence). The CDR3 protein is CASSLGSARLTEAFF. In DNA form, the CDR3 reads TGTGCCAGCAGCTTAGGATCGGCGCGACTCACTGAAGCTTTCTTT.

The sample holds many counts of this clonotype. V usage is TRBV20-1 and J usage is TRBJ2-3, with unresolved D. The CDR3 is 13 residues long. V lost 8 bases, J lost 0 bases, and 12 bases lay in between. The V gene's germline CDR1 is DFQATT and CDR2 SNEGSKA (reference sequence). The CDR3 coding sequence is TGCAGTCCCCGGGTACCGAGCACAGATACGCAGTATTTT. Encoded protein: CSPRVPSTDTQYF.

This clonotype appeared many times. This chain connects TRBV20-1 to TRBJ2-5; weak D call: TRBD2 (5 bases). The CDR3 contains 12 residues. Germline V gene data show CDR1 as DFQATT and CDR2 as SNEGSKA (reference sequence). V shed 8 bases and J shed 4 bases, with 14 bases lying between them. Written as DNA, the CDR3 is TGCAGTTCGTCGGGATACGGAGAGACCCAGTACTTC. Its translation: CSSSGYGETQYF.

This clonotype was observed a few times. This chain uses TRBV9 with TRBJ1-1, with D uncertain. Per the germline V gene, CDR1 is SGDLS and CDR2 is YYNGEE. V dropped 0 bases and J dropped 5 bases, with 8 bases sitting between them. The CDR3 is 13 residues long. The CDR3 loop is CASSVAVATEAFF. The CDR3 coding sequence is TGTGCCAGCAGCGTAGCGGTGGCTACTGAAGCTTTCTTT.